This TCR beta chain was sequenced during a study of CD8 T cells in Susac syndrome. V gave up 2 bases and J gave up 2 bases, with 9 bases separating them. There are 14 residues in the CDR3. Germline V gene data show CDR1 as MNHEY and CDR2 as SMNVEV (reference sequence). General study results and limits: The TCR sequencing and HLA analysis in the study involved a relatively small number of individuals, as the study acknowledged.

The authors negatively isolated CD8+ and CD4+ T cells and FACS-enriched TEMRA cells. It was with random hexamers that roughly 0.45 to 1 ug RNA was reverse transcribed. TCRdb re-analysed the immunoSEQ multiplex PCR reads in MiXCR, keeping a single row per CDR3 protein. The sample records approximately 140,000 distinct CDR3 sequences, 80% being singletons. A remark on this clonotype: Its antigen is not known.

Sequencing was done on a sample of CD8+ T cells from PBMCs. The gene calls are TRBV27 and TRBJ1-1; D call uncertain. The receptor comes from a human donor with multiple sclerosis. CDR3 DNA sequence: TGTGCCAGCAGTTTAACCAGGTCTAACACTGAAGCTTTCTTT. Translating it yields CASSLTRSNTEAFF.